Listed below are T cell receptor beta chains from one sample, sequenced in a study of OX40 agonist ivuxolimab in advanced cancers. Measured with immunoSEQ multiplex PCR; TCRdb has only the in-frame clones, and not every one. Among tens of thousands of clones listed, around 90% were seen once. Sequenced here: CD4+ or CD8+ T cells sorted from blood, sampled in a trial of the OX40 agonist ivuxolimab. The origin of the receptors is an adult with an advanced solid tumor such as melanoma, head and neck, liver or kidney cancer. CDR3s include the opening cysteine and the closing phenylalanine or tryptophan. Each record gives: V gene, D gene, CDR3 protein. A D gene is named only where the DNA matches it firmly.

TRBV27,-,CASSLSGWHEQYF
TRBV29-1,-,CSVEIWEAGNTIYF
TRBV5-5,-,CASSSGGAGEKTQYF
TRBV28,-,CASRTVRNMNTEAFF
TRBV28,-,CASSTRGSGNEQFF
TRBV7-6,-,CASSLQVNYGYTF
TRBV28,TRBD1,CASLRLTSQGNYGYTF
TRBV4-3,-,CASSQERGAGNTIYF
TRBV30,-,CAWSSGDTEAFF
TRBV27,-,CASSSGRLGEQFF
TRBV7-9,-,CASSSPNKGQKGEQYF
TRBV6-5,-,CASSYGQASYEQYF
TRBV7-9,-,CASSLGRSLNEQFF
TRBV5-5,TRBD1,CASSDFTGGEKLFF
TRBV28,-,CASSFSGTYEQYF
TRBV6-1,-,CASAVRGAGNTIYF
TRBV5-8,TRBD2,CASSPWASGGPEQYF
TRBV28,TRBD2,CASTYSSLLAGVGETQYF
TRBV6-4,-,CASSDSGRSGELFF
TRBV7-9,-,CATEGSYGYTF
TRBV5-4,-,CASGGGPLYEQYF
TRBV4-1,TRBD2,CASSYRTSGANEQFF
TRBV27,-,CASSPNRQVGTGELFF
TRBV7-9,TRBD1,CASSTPGTGYPYRETQYF
TRBV7-9,-,CASSPGSYWQFF
TRBV7-9,TRBD2,CASSFRRGNQETQYF
TRBV7-9,TRBD1,CASSFGQGYNQPQHF
TRBV13,-,CASSAAEFHGELFF
TRBV7-9,-,CASSFRGSSREQYF
TRBV10-2,TRBD1,CASSWTGGEIETQYF
TRBV27,-,CASSLSAYAGPQHF
TRBV9,TRBD1,CASSVARDRGGHGYTF
TRBV11-2,-,CASSLEGSLYYEQYF
TRBV19,TRBD1,CASSNRGHSYEQYF
TRBV4-1,TRBD2,CASSQVLAGAGELFF
TRBV28,TRBD2,CASSPLPLAGPYNEQFF
TRBV4-2,-,CASSLPGDNWSYNEQFF
TRBV27,-,CASSSGTPYGYTF
TRBV13,TRBD2,CASSSNEGGLAVYNEQFF
TRBV5-6,TRBD2,CASSRGTSGRADTQYF
TRBV5-4,-,CASRGGQNYGYTF